The TCR beta chain described here comes from a study of identical twins. A single record per CDR3 protein comes from TCRdb applying MiXCR to the 5' RACE reads. This sample carries approximately 620,000 distinct CDR3 sequences, less than 10% of them seen once, and the ten largest clones take more than 0.75%. All donors were healthy Caucasians. This clonotype was observed many times. The junction had 10 bases not matched to a gene; V was cut back by 7 bases and J by 6 bases. The CDR3 is 15 amino acids. CDR1 is LNHDA and CDR2 is SQIVND in the germline V gene (reference sequence). These data also featured in a second study, about yellow fever vaccine responses in identical twins.

V gene TRBV19 combines with J gene TRBJ2-2, with 8 bases matching TRBD1. The sequenced sample consisted of PBMCs. This sequence originates from a woman between 18 and 29 years old in good health. CDR3: CASTVQGARSGELFF. In DNA form, the CDR3 reads TGTGCCAGTACTGTTCAGGGGGCGCGGTCCGGGGAGCTGTTTTTT.